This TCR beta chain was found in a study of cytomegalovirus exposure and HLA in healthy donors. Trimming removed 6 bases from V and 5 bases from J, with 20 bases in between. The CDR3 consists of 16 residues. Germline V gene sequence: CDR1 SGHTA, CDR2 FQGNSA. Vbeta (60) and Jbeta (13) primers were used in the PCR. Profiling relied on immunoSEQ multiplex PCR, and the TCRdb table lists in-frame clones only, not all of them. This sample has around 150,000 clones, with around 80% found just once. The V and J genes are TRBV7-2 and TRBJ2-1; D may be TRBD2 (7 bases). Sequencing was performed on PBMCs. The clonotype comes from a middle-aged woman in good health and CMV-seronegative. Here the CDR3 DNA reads TGTGCCAGCAGTTATGACGGGGGGCGTGCGAACAATGAGCAGTTCTTC. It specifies CASSYDGGRANNEQFF. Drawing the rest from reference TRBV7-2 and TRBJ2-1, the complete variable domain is GAGVSQSPSNKVTEKGKDVELRCDPISGHTALYWYRQSLGQGLEFLIYFQGNSAPDKSGLPSDRFSAERTGGSVSTLTIQRTQQEDSAVYLCASSYDGGRANNEQFFGPGTRLTVL.